The 16 T cell receptor beta chains presented below share a single source sample, sequenced in a study of T cells in Graves' hyperthyroidism and ophthalmopathy. Amplification of TCR beta CDR3 regions used RNA as the template. During a first-round RT-PCR of the TCR CDR3, the HTBI primer set was used. TCRdb reprocessed the multiplex PCR reads via MiXCR and lists one record per CDR3 protein. The repertoire holds 560,000 or so distinct CDR3 sequences, with 35% to 55% as singletons. Sequenced sample: peripheral blood or thyroid tissue (not recorded which). These receptors all stem from a woman aged 18-29 years with Graves' hyperthyroidism.

The chain recombines TRBV9 with TRBJ2-7; D perhaps matches TRBD2 (7 bases). Germline V gives CDR1 SGDLS, CDR2 YYNGEE. The CDR3 has 14 amino acids. Trimming took off 5 bases at V and 5 bases at J, with 17 bases between the two ends. CDR3 in amino acids: CASSYSTGGDEQYF. Here the CDR3 DNA reads TGTGCCAGCAGTTACTCTACGGGGGGCGACGAGCAGTACTTC.

There are many counts of this clonotype. This rearrangement joins TRBV2 to TRBJ2-7; 8 positions agree with TRBD1. V lost 6 bases and J lost 2; bases outside the gene matches: 3. The CDR3 extends over 13 amino acids. The germline gives CDR1 SNHLY, CDR2 FYNNEI. The CDR3 sequence is CASSPDRAYEQYF. As DNA, the CDR3 is TGTGCCAGCAGCCCGGACAGGGCCTACGAGCAGTACTTC.

This clonotype was counted a few times. The chain carries TRBV7-6 and TRBJ1-2; D uncertain. With 6 bases removed from V and 6 bases from J, the gap between germline ends came to 23 bases. This CDR3 region has 16 residues. Looked up from germline, CDR1 is SGHVS and CDR2 is FNYEAQ. The CDR3 sequence: CASSYYSLGGFDGYTF. The CDR3 nucleotides are TGTGCCAGCAGTTACTACTCCCTCGGCGGGTTCGATGGCTACACCTTC.

DNA of the CDR3: TGTGCCAGCAGCGCAACTCCAGGTGCCAGCTACGAGCAGTACTTC. It specifies CASSATPGASYEQYF. J is TRBJ2-7 and V is TRBV7-3; D ambiguous. Trimming cost V 5 bases and J 3 bases, with 17 bases left between them. This CDR3 has 15 residues. Germline V CDR1 and CDR2: SGHTA, FQGTGA.

This clonotype has at least ten counts. The gene calls are TRBV9 and TRBJ1-1; 11 nucleotides agree with TRBD1. Unmatched junction bases numbered 3, after V lost 5 bases and J lost 0 bases. CDR1 is SGDLS, CDR2 YYNGEE, per germline. The CDR3 totals 15 residues. This CDR3 reads CASRDRGRVNTEAFF. Here the CDR3 DNA reads TGTGCCAGCAGGGACAGGGGGCGCGTGAACACTGAAGCTTTCTTT.

The table lists this clonotype with a few counts. The rearrangement joins TRBV19 to TRBJ2-7, with a possible D match to TRBD1 (5 bases). V was shortened by 6 bases and J by 4 bases, with 22 bases between the two germline ends. The CDR3 has 16 amino acids. From germline, CDR1 is LNHDA and CDR2 SQIVND (reference sequence). CDR3 in DNA: TGTGCCAGTAGGACAGTCTATGGCGATCTCAGGTACGAGCAGTACTTC. It is translated as CASRTVYGDLRYEQYF.

This clonotype was observed a few times. A read error may explain this, as a much larger clone is one base away. The chain links TRBV6-1 to TRBJ2-2; 8 bases align to TRBD2. The CDR3 covers 15 residues. The germline V gene has CDR1 MNHNS and CDR2 SASEGT. The chain's CDR3 is CASSQTSENAGELFF. CDR3 in DNA: TGTGCCAGCAGTCAGACTAGCGAGAACGCCGGGGAGCTGTTTTTT.

The genes are TRBV6-5 and TRBJ2-5; 9 bases are a match to TRBD1. Germline V gene sequence: CDR1 MNHEY, CDR2 SVGAGI. CDR3 length equals 17 residues. V lost 2 bases and J lost 4; bases outside the gene matches: 11. The CDR3 is CASSYNRGRRRGETQYF. The CDR3 DNA reads as TGTGCCAGCAGTTACAACAGGGGGCGCCGACGTGGAGAGACCCAGTACTTC.

Concerning this clonotype: The conserved final phenylalanine or tryptophan is absent from the CDR3, which likely points to a read error. The CDR3 DNA reads as TGTGCCGGCAGACAGGGTTGGGAAGCTTTCCTT. Encoded protein: CAGRQGWEAFL. The chain uses TRBV25-1 and TRBJ1-1; TRBD1 matches 7 bases. This CDR3 comprises 11 residues. CDR1 is MGHDK and CDR2 is SYGVNS in the germline V gene.

This chain uses TRBV24-1 with TRBJ1-2; no clear D gene. V dropped 7 bases and J dropped 13 bases, with 18 bases sitting between them. CDR1 and CDR2 from the germline V gene are KGHDR and SFDVKD. This CDR3 comprises 12 residues. CDR3 DNA: TGTGCCACCAGCCACCAGGACGAAGAAATCACCTTC. Encoded protein: CATSHQDEEITF.

CDR3 nucleotides: TGTGCCAGCAGTGAAAGGACCCTCCTCGACGAGCAGTACTTC. This sequence encodes CASSERTLLDEQYF. The chain uses TRBV2 and TRBJ2-7, with D uncertain. The CDR3 runs to 14 residues. Germline CDR1 SNHLY, CDR2 FYNNEI. Trimming shortened V by 2 bases and J by 5 bases, and 13 bases separated the two germline ends.

This clonotype was detected a few times. The CDR3 DNA follows: TGTGCCAGCAGCAAGGGACAGGTGCGATCTCGTCAGCCCCAGCATTTT. Protein: CASSKGQVRSRQPQHF. The chain couples TRBV2 to TRBJ1-5; 8 nucleotides match TRBD1. Trimming at V came to 6 bases and at J to 6 bases, leaving 13 bases not matched to a gene. The CDR3 has 16 amino acids. CDR1 and CDR2 (germline): SNHLY, FYNNEI.

This chain uses TRBV29-1 with TRBJ1-1; weak D call: TRBD1 (5 bases). CDR3 length: 13 amino acids. Looked up from germline, CDR1 is SQVTM and CDR2 is ANQGSEA. The V end was cut by 8 bases, the J end by 5 bases, with 18 bases between. CDR3 sequence: CSLSRVYWTEAFF. In DNA, the CDR3 is TGCAGCTTAAGCAGGGTATACTGGACTGAAGCTTTCTTT.

V is TRBV19 and J is TRBJ2-7, with a weak D call TRBD2 (6 bases). Germline CDR1 reads LNHDA; CDR2 reads SQIVND (reference sequence). This CDR3 is built from 15 residues. Trimming removed 4 bases at V and 1 base at J, with 14 bases between. The CDR3 is CASSTGWGESYEQYF. The CDR3 nucleotides read TGTGCCAGTAGTACGGGCTGGGGGGAATCCTACGAGCAGTACTTC.

This clonotype appeared a few times. The genes are TRBV5-6 and TRBJ1-1, with D uncertain. Germline V gene lookup returns CDR1 SGHDT and CDR2 YYEEEE. V dropped 3 bases and J dropped 3 bases, with 24 bases sitting between them. The CDR3 runs to 18 residues. The CDR3 loop is CASSSGRTVWVVDTEAFF. DNA for the CDR3: TGTGCCAGCAGCTCTGGGCGGACGGTGTGGGTTGTGGACACTGAAGCTTTCTTT.

Concerning this clonotype: Since no conserved phenylalanine or tryptophan closes the CDR3, a read error is the likely cause. The DNA is left out, because the CDR3 cannot be placed on it with certainty; the CDR3 is given as TCRdb lists it. This chain's CDR3 is CASSPHPWGPHY. J is TRBJ1-4 and V is TRBV7-9; TRBD1, the table's D call, was not compared with the DNA. Ends included, the CDR3 has 12 residues. From germline, CDR1 is SEHNR and CDR2 FQNEAQ (reference sequence).